Detailed here is one T cell receptor beta chain. The data derive from a study of blood T cells in healthy people across ages. Combining a sample-barcoded 5' primer with a J-beta primer mix, a second PCR ran for about 6 to 11 cycles. MiXCR was run by TCRdb on the 5' RACE reads, yielding one entry per CDR3 protein. The profile shows 2 million or so distinct CDR3 sequences, roughly 49% of them singletons. Sequencing was done on a sample of blood. The origin of this receptor is a middle-aged woman in good health.

The CDR3 nucleotides read TGTGCCAGCAGCTTAGGCAGGGCGATCACCGGGGAGCTGTTTTTT. Translating it yields CASSLGRAITGELFF. The chain uses TRBV7-9 and TRBJ2-2, with a tentative D call TRBD1 (5 bases). V lost 1 base and J lost 4, with 10 bases in between. From germline, CDR1 is SEHNR and CDR2 FQNEAQ (reference sequence). The CDR3 consists of 15 residues.